Described below is a single TCR beta chain sequence and its context. The CDR3 totals 15 residues. The germline V gene has CDR1 LGHDT and CDR2 YNNKEL (reference sequence). V shed 4 bases and J 6 bases; nucleotides not matched to a gene: 8. This record belongs to a study of blood T cell repertoires in COVID-19. Study in general: PBMCs, B-cell-depleted T cells, or T cells were the source of the cDNA or gDNA that made up the material.

Per the original methods: Using reference gene primer amplification, nucleated cell counts were estimated. TCRdb's copy holds only in-frame clones and misses some; the assay was immunoSEQ multiplex PCR. Clone size and the V and J calls come from that table; the DNA yielded D and trimming. The table lists 150,000 or so clones, 91% of them singletons. This TCR was sampled from a man aged 45-65 years with acute or convalescent COVID-19. This chain joins TRBV3-1 (or the pseudogene TRBV3-2) and TRBJ2-2; TRBD1 matches at 7 bases. Input material: peripheral blood. This CDR3 is CASSLSTGSSGELFF. The CDR3 nucleotides are TGTGCCAGCAGCCTCTCGACAGGGAGTTCCGGGGAGCTGTTTTTT.